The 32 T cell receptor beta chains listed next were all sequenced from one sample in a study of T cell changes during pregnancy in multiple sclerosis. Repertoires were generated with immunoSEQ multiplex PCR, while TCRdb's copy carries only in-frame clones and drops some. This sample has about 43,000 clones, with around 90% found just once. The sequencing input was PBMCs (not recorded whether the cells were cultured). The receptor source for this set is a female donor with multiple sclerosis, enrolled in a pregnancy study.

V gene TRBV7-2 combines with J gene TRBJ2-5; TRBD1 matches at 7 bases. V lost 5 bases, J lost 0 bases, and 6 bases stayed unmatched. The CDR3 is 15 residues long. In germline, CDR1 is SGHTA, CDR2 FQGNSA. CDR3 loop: CASSPPTGNQETQYF. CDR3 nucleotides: TGTGCCAGCAGCCCGCCGACAGGGAACCAAGAGACCCAGTACTTC.

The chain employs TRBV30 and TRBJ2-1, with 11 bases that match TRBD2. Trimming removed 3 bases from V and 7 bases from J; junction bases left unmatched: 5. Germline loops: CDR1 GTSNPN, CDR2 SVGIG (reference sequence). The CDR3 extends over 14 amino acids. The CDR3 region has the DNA TGTGCCTGGAGGGGACTAGCGGCAATGAATGAGCAGTTCTTC. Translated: CAWRGLAAMNEQFF.

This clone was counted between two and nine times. CDR3 region: CASSPTVEYNEQFF. CDR3 sequence (DNA): TGTGCCAGCAGCCCCACGGTGGAGTACAATGAGCAGTTCTTC. J is TRBJ2-1 and V is TRBV6-1; no definite D call. V was trimmed by 6 bases and J by 4 bases, leaving 13 bases between them. Germline V gene data show CDR1 as MNHNS and CDR2 as SASEGT. There are 14 residues in the CDR3.

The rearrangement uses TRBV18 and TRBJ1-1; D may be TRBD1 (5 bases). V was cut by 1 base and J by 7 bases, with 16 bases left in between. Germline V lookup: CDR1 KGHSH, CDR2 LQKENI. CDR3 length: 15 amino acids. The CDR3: CASSPLSEGELEAFF. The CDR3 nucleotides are TGTGCCAGCTCACCACTATCTGAAGGGGAGCTTGAAGCTTTCTTT. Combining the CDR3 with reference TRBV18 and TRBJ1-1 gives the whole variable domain NAGVMQNPRHLVRRRGQEARLRCSPMKGHSHVYWYRQLPEEGLKFMVYLQKENIIDESGMPKERFSAEFPKEGPSILRIQQVVRGDSAAYFCASSPLSEGELEAFFGQGTRLTVV.

CDR3 nucleotides: TGTGCCAGCAGCCCGGGACTAGCGGGAGGCGCTGAGCAGTTCTTC. Its protein is CASSPGLAGGAEQFF. This chain connects TRBV2 to TRBJ2-1; 15 bases match TRBD2. The germline V gene has CDR1 SNHLY and CDR2 FYNNEI. The CDR3 contains 15 residues. Germline trimming cut 6 bases from V and 9 bases from J; bases unmatched to any gene: 6.

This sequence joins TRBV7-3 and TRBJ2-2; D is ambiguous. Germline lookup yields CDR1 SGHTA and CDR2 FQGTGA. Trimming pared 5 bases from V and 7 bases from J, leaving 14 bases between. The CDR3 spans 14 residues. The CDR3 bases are TGTGCCAGCAGCCGAACGTATGGCTTCGGGGAGCTGTTTTTT. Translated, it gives CASSRTYGFGELFF.

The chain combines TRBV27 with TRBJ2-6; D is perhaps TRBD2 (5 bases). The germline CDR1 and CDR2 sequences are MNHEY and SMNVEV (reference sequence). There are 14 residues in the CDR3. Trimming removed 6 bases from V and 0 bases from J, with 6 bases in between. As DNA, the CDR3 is TGTGCCAGCAGACGGGGCTCTGGGGCCAACGTCCTGACTTTC. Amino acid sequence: CASRRGSGANVLTF.

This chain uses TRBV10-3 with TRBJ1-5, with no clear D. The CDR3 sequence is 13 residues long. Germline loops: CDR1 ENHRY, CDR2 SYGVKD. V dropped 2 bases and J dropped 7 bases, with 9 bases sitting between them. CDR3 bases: TGTGCCATCAGTGAGATCGTGAGCCAGCCCCAGCATTTT. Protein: CAISEIVSQPQHF.

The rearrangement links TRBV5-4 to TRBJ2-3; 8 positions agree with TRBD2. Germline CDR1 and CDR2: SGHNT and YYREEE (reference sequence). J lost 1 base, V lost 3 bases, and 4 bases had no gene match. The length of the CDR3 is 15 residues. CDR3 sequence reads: CASSSSAGGTDTQYF. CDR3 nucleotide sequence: TGTGCCAGCAGCTCCTCAGCGGGGGGCACAGATACGCAGTATTTT.

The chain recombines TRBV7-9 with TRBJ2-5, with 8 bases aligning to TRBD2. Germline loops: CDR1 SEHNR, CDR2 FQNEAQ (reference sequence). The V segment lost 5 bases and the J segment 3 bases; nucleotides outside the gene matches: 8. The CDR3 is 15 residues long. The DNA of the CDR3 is TGTGCCAGCAGCCCACGGGGTAGCGGGGAAGAGACCCAGTACTTC. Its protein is CASSPRGSGEETQYF.

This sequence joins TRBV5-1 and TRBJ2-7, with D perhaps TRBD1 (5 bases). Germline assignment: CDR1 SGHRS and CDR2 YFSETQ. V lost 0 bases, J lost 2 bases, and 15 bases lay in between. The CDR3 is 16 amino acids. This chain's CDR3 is CASSLAIARATYEQYF. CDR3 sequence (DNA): TGCGCCAGCAGCTTGGCCATCGCCAGGGCCACCTACGAGCAGTACTTC.

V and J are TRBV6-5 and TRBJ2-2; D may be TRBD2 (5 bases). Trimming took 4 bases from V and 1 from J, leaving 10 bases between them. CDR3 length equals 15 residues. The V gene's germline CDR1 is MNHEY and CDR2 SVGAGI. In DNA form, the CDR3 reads TGTGCCAGCAGTTGGACCGGGGAGAACACCGGGGAGCTGTTTTTT. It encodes CASSWTGENTGELFF.

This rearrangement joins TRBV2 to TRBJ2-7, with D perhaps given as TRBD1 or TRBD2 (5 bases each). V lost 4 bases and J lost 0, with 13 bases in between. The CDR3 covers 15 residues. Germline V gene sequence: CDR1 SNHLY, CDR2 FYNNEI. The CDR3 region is CASSGGGRNSYEQYF. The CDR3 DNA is TGTGCCAGCAGTGGTGGGGGACGTAACTCCTACGAGCAGTACTTC. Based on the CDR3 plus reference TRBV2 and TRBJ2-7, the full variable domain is EPEVTQTPSHQVTQMGQEVILRCVPISNHLYFYWYRQILGQKVEFLVSFYNNEISEKSEIFDDQFSVERPDGSNFTLKIRSTKLEDSAMYFCASSGGGRNSYEQYFGPGTRLTVT.

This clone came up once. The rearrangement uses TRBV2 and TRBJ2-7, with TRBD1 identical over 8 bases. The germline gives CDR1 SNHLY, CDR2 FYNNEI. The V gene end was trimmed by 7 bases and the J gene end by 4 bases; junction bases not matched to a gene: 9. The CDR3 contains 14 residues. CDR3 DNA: TGTGCCAGCACCAAAGGACAGGGTGTGTACGAGCAGTACTTC. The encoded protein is CASTKGQGVYEQYF.

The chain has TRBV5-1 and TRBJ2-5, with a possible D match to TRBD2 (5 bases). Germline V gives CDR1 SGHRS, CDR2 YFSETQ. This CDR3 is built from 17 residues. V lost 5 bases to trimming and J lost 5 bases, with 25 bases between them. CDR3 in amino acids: CASSLLVTGLGMETQYF. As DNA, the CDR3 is TGCGCCAGCAGTCTCCTAGTCACGGGGTTGGGAATGGAGACCCAGTACTTC.

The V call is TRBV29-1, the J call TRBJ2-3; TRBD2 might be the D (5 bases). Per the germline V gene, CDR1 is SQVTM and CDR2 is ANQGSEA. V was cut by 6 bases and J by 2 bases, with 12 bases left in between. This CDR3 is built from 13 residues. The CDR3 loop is CSVRAVSTDTQYF. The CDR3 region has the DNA TGCAGCGTGAGGGCGGTCTCCACAGATACGCAGTATTTT.

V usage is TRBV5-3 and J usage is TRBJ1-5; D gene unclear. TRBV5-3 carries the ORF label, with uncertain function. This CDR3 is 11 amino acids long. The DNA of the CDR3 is TGTGGCAAGGCATTACACCAGCCCCAGCATTTT. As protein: CGKALHQPQHF.

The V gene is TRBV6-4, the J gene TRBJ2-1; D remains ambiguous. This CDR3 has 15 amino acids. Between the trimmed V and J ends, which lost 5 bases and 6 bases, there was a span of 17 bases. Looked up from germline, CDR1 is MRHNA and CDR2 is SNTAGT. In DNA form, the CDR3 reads TGTGCCAGCAGTTCAAACACGAAAGGTCCCAATGAGCAGTTCTTC. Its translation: CASSSNTKGPNEQFF.

CDR3: CASSLAPAGVGYEQYF. CDR3 nucleotide sequence: TGTGCCAGCAGCTTAGCTCCGGCGGGAGTGGGCTACGAGCAGTACTTC. The chain couples TRBV11-2 to TRBJ2-7; 7 nucleotides line up with TRBD2. Per germline, CDR1 SGHAT and CDR2 FQNNGV. The V and J ends lost 1 base and 3 bases, in that order; junction bases with no gene match: 9. The CDR3 totals 16 residues.

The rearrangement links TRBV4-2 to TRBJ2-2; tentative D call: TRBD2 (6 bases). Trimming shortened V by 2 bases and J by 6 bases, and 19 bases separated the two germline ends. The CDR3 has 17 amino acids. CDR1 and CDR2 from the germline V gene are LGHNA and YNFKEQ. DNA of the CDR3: TGTGCCAGCAGCCAACCAGCCGACTTCACTAGCTCCGGGGAGCTGTTTTTT. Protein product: CASSQPADFTSSGELFF.

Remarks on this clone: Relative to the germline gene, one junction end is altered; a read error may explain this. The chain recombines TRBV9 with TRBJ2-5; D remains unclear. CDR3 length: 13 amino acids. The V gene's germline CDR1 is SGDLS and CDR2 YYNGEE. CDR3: CASSVALEESQYF. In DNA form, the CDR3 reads TGTGCCAGCAGCGTAGCGCTAGAAGAGAGCCAGTACTTC.

CDR3: CASSLERRGREAFF. For the CDR3, the DNA is TGTGCCAGCAGCTTAGAGAGGAGAGGTCGGGAAGCTTTCTTT. The chain joins TRBV7-9 to TRBJ1-1, with unresolved D. The CDR3 is made up of 14 amino acids. The V gene's germline CDR1 is SEHNR and CDR2 FQNEAQ (reference sequence). V lost 1 base, J lost 8 bases, and 14 bases lay in between.

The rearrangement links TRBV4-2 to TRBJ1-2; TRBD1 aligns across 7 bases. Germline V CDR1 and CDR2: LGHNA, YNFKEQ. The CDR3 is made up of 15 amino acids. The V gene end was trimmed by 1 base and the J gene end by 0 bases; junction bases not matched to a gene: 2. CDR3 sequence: CASSQVGTANYGYTF. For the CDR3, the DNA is TGTGCCAGCAGCCAAGTTGGGACAGCTAACTATGGCTACACCTTC.

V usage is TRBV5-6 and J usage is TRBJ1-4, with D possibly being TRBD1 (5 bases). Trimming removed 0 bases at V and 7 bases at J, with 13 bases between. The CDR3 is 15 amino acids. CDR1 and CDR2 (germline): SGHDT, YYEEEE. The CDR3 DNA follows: TGTGCCAGCAGCTTGGCAGGGATCGTGGGTGAAAAACTGTTTTTT. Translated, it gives CASSLAGIVGEKLFF. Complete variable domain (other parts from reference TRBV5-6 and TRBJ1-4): DAGVTQSPTHLIKTRGQQVTLRCSPKSGHDTVSWYQQALGQGPQFIFQYYEEEERQRGNFPDRFSGHQFPNYSSELNVNALLLGDSALYLCASSLAGIVGEKLFFGSGTQLSVL.

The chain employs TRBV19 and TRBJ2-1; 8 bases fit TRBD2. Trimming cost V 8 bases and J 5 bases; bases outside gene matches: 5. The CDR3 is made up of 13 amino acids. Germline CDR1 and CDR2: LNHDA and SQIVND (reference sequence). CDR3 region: CASGGGRNNEQFF. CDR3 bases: TGTGCCAGTGGCGGCGGGAGGAACAATGAGCAGTTCTTC.

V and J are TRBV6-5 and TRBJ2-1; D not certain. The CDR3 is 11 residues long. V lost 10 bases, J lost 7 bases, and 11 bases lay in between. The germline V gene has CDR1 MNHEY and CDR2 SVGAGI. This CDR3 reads CATRSLNEQFF. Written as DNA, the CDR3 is TGTGCCACCAGGTCCTTAAATGAGCAGTTCTTC.

CDR3 amino acids: CASSLTTVPNQPQHF. DNA of the CDR3: TGTGCCAGCAGCTTAACGACAGTCCCGAATCAGCCCCAGCATTTT. This chain connects TRBV7-9 to TRBJ1-5, with D perhaps TRBD1 (5 bases). The CDR3 is made up of 15 amino acids. Between the trimmed V and J ends, which lost 2 bases and 4 bases, there was a span of 12 bases. Germline V gene lookup returns CDR1 SEHNR and CDR2 FQNEAQ (reference sequence).

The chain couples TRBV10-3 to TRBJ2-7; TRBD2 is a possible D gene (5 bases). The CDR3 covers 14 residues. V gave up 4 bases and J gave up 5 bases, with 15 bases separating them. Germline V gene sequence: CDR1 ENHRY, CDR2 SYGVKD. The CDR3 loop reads CAISAASGIHEQYF. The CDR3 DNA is TGTGCCATCAGTGCAGCTTCGGGAATCCACGAGCAGTACTTC.

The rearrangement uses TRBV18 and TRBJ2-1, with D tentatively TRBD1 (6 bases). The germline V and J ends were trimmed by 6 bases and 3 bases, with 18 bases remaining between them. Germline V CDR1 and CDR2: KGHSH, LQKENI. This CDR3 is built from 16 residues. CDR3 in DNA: TGTGCCAGCTCCGAACAACAGGGTGTTCTCTACAATGAGCAGTTCTTC. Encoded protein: CASSEQQGVLYNEQFF.

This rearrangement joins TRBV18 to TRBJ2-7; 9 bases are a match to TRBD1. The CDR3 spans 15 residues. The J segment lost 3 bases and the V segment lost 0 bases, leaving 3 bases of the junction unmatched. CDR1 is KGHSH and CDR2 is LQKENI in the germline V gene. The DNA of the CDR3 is TGTGCCAGCTCACCACCGGGACAGGGCCACTACGAGCAGTACTTC. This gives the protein CASSPPGQGHYEQYF. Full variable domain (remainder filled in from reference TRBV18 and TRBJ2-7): NAGVMQNPRHLVRRRGQEARLRCSPMKGHSHVYWYRQLPEEGLKFMVYLQKENIIDESGMPKERFSAEFPKEGPSILRIQQVVRGDSAAYFCASSPPGQGHYEQYFGPGTRLTVT.

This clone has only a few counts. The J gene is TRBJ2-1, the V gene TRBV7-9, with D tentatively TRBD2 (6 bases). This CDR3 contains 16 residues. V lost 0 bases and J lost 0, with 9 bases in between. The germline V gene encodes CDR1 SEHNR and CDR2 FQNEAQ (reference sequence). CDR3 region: CASSLASGSSYNEQFF. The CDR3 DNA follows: TGTGCCAGCAGCTTAGCTAGCGGTAGCTCCTACAATGAGCAGTTCTTC. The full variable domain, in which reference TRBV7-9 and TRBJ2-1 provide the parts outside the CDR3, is DTGVSQNPRHKITKRGQNVTFRCDPISEHNRLYWYRQTLGQGPEFLTYFQNEAQLEKSRLLSDRFSAERPKGSFSTLEIQRTEQGDSAMYLCASSLASGSSYNEQFFGPGTRLTVL.

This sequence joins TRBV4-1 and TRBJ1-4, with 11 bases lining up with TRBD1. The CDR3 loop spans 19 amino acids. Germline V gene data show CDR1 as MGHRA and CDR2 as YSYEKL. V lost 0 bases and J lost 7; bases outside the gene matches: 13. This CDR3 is CASSQESGTGGMFGEKLFF. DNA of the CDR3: TGCGCCAGCAGCCAAGAATCCGGGACAGGGGGTATGTTCGGTGAAAAACTGTTTTTT.